The text below deals with one T cell receptor beta chain. No antigen is known for it. The sample comes from a study of CD8+ T cells in alopecia areata. Study findings and constraints: Uncertainty about whether baseline CD8+ expansion is linked to response remains, with one nonresponder.

V lost 6 bases, J lost 3 bases, and 18 bases lay in between. This CDR3 is built from 15 residues. Regarding treatment: oral pan-JAK inhibitor, 5-10 mg twice daily. It was from PBMCs that CD4+ and CD8+ T cells were sorted. Extraction of RNA preceded its reverse transcription into cDNA, which served as the sequencing template. Produced via immunoSEQ multiplex PCR; TCRdb's table is partial and in-frame only. Of around 200,000 clones in the sample, 64% were seen once. The rearrangement uses TRBV23-1 and TRBJ2-7, with D perhaps assigned TRBD1 or TRBD2 (6 bases each). TRBV23-1 is treated as an ORF (open reading frame) with a function not yet certain. The sequence came from a human donor with alopecia areata. Here the sequenced sample was CD4+ T cells sorted from blood, taken at week 4, from a patient treated with tofacitinib. The DNA of the CDR3 is TGCGCCAGCAGCCTCTTAGGGGGACTGTACTACGAGCAGTACTTC. Protein product: CASSLLGGLYYEQYF.